Presented here are 2 T cell receptor beta chains from one specimen sequenced in a study of vaccination effects on CD4 cells after COVID-19. The protocol was immunoSEQ multiplex PCR, while the TCRdb copy is restricted to in-frame clones and leaves out a portion. This table holds tens of thousands of clones, 75% to 85% found once. Expansion of antigen-specific CD4+ T cells with viral peptide pools was carried out by the ViraFEST assay before sequencing. Isolation of CD4+ T cells took place after approximately 10 days of culture. PCR showed that the person got SARS-CoV-2 infection at some point between March and December 2020. These receptors have no identified antigens. Material: CD4+ T cells from PBMCs cultured with a peptide pool, obtained before COVID-19 vaccination. These receptors originate from a human donor who had a prior SARS-CoV-2 infection.

This clone was detected only a few times. DNA of the CDR3: TGTGCCAGCAGCTATCCGGACTACTCCTACAATGAGCAGTTCTTC. This encodes CASSYPDYSYNEQFF. This chain uses TRBV7-2 with TRBJ2-1; possibly TRBD2 for D (6 bases). V lost 4 bases to trimming and J lost 0 bases, with 10 bases between them. Germline values: CDR1 SGHTA, CDR2 FQGNSA. There are 15 residues in the CDR3.

The chain couples TRBV30 to TRBJ1-4; D gene ambiguous. The ends were cut back, 5 bases at V and 4 bases at J, with 11 bases in the middle. CDR1 GTSNPN and CDR2 SVGIG come from the germline V gene (reference sequence). The CDR3 has 13 amino acids. CDR3 amino acids: CAWDQSHNEKLFF. CDR3 DNA sequence: TGTGCCTGGGACCAAAGCCATAATGAAAAACTGTTTTTT. Supplemented by reference TRBV30 and TRBJ1-4, the full variable domain reads SQTIHQWPATLVQPVGSPLSLECTVEGTSNPNLYWYRQAAGRGLQLLFYSVGIGQISSEVPQNLSASRPQDRQFILSSKKLLLSDSGFYLCAWDQSHNEKLFFGSGTQLSVL.